The entry that follows covers one TCR beta chain sequence. Libraries were prepared by immunoSEQ multiplex PCR; TCRdb keeps only in-frame clonotypes and omits some of them. The sample has under 65,000 clones; roughly 80% are singletons. The CDR3 runs to 12 residues. V lost 3 bases, J lost 2 bases, and 5 bases lay in between. Germline loops: CDR1 SNHLY, CDR2 FYNNEI. The sample is drawn from a study of a mutant IDH1 vaccine in newly diagnosed glioma. As for the study in general: Among treated patients, 62.5% were male and roughly 38% female, and mean age was about 41 years. Former treatment meant radiotherapy, temozolomide, or both; the majority had gotten both.

The time point was: baseline, week 1 (first vaccination visit). Treatment indicated: pre-vaccination baseline after standard-of-care therapy. This clonotype originated in a man aged 18 to 29 with glioma. This chain uses TRBV2 with TRBJ2-7; unclear D gene. This sample comprised PBMCs, obtained from a glioma patient treated with radiotherapy, temozolomide or both. CDR3 nucleotides: TGTGCCAGCAGTGACAGTACCTACGAGCAGTACTTC. Translation: CASSDSTYEQYF. The full variable domain, with the rest looked up from reference TRBV2 and TRBJ2-7, is EPEVTQTPSHQVTQMGQEVILRCVPISNHLYFYWYRQILGQKVEFLVSFYNNEISEKSEIFDDQFSVERPDGSNFTLKIRSTKLEDSAMYFCASSDSTYEQYFGPGTRLTVT.